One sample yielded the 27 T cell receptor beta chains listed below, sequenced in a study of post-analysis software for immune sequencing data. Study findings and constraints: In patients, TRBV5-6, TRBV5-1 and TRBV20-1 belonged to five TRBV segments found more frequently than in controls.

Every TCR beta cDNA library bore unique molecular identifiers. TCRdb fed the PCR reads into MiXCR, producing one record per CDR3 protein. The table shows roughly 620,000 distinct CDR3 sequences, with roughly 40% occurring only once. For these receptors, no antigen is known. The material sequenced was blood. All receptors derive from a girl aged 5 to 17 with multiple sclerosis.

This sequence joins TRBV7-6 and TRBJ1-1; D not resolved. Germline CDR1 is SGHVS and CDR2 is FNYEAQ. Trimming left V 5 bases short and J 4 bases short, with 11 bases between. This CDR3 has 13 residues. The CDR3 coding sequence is TGTGCCAGCAGCCCCCCGACTGCCACTGAAGCTTTCTTT. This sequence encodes CASSPPTATEAFF.

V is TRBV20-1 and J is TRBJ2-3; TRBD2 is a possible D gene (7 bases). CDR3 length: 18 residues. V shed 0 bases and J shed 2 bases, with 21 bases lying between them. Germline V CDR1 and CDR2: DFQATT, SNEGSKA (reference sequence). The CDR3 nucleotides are TGCAGTGCTAGAGATAGTGGTAGGCGGGGGCGAAACACAGATACGCAGTATTTT. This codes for CSARDSGRRGRNTDTQYF.

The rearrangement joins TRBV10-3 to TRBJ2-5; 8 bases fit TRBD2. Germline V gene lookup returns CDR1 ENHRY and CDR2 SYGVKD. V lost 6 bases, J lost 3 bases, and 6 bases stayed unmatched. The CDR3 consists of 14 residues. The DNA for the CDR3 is TGTGCCATCAGGATGACTAGCGAGGAAGAGACCCAGTACTTC. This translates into CAIRMTSEEETQYF.

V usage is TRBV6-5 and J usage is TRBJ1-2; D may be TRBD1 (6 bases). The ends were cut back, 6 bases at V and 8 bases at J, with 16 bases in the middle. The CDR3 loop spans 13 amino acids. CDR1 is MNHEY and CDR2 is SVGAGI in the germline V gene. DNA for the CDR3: TGTGCCAGCAGCCCTAACAGGGACCCCGGCTACACCTTC. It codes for CASSPNRDPGYTF.

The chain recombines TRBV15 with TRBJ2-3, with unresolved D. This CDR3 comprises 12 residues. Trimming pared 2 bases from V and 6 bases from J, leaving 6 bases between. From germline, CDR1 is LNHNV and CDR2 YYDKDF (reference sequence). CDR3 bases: TGTGCCACCAGCAGAAACGCGGATACGCAGTATTTT. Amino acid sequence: CATSRNADTQYF. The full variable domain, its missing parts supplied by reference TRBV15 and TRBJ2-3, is DAMVIQNPRYQVTQFGKPVTLSCSQTLNHNVMYWYQQKSSQAPKLLFHYYDKDFNNEADTPDNFQSRRPNTSFCFLDIRSPGLGDTAMYLCATSRNADTQYFGPGTRLTVL.

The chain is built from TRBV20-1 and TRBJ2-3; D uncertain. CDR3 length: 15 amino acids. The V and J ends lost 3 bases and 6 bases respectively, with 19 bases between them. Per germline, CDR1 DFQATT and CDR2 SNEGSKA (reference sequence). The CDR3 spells CSASPPLVVGDTQYF. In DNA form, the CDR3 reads TGCAGTGCTAGCCCCCCCCTAGTCGTAGGGGATACGCAGTATTTT.

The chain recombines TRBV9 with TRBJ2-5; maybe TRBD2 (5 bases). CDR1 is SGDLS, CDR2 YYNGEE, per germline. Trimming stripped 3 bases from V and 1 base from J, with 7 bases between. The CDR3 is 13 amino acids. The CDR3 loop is CASSAGVQETQYF. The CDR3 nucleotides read TGTGCCAGCAGCGCCGGGGTCCAAGAGACCCAGTACTTC. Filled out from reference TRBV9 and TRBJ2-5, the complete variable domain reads DSGVTQTPKHLITATGQRVTLRCSPRSGDLSVYWYQQSLDQGLQFLIQYYNGEERAKGNILERFSAQQFPDLHSELNLSSLELGDSALYFCASSAGVQETQYFGPGTRLLVL.

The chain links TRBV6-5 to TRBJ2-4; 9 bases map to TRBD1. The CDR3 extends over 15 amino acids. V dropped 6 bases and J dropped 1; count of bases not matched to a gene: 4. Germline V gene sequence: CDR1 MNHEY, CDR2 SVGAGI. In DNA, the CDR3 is TGTGCCAGCAGACGGACAGGGGACGCCAAAAACATTCAGTACTTC. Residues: CASRRTGDAKNIQYF.

CDR3 DNA: TGCGCCAGCAGCTCCGGGACAGGGGGCCGAGAGACCCAGTACTTC. It is translated as CASSSGTGGRETQYF. J is TRBJ2-5 and V is TRBV5-1; 12 positions match TRBD1. The CDR3 runs to 15 residues. Trimming removed 3 bases from V and 4 bases from J; junction bases left unmatched: 4. From germline, CDR1 is SGHRS and CDR2 YFSETQ.

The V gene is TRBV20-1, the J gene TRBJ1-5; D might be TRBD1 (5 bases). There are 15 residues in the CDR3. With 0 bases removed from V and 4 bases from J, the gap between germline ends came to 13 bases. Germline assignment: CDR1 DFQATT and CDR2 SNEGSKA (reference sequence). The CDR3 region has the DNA TGCAGTGCTAGAGATCTCCGAGGGGTGAATCAGCCCCAGCATTTT. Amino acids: CSARDLRGVNQPQHF.

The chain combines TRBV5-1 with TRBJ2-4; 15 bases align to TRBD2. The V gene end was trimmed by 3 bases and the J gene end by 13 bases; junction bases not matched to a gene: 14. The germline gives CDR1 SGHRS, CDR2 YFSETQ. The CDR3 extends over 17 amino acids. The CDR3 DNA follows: TGCGCCAGCAGCTACTTAGGACTAGCGGGAGGGCCTGGAGAGCAGTACTTC. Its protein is CASSYLGLAGGPGEQYF.

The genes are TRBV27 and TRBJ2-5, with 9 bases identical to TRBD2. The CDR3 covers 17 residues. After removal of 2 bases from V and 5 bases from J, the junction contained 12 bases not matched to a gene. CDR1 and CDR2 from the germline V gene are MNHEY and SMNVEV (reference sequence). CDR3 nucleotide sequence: TGTGCCAGCAGTTTAAGACTAGCGGATTCCACTCGGGAGACCCAGTACTTC. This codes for CASSLRLADSTRETQYF.

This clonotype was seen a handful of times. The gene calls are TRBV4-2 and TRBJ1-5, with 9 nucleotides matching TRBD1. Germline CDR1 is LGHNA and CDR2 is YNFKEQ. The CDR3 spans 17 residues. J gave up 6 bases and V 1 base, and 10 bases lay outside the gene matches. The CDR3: CASSQVRRTGGGQPQHF. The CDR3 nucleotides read TGTGCCAGCAGCCAAGTTAGGCGTACAGGGGGCGGTCAGCCCCAGCATTTT.

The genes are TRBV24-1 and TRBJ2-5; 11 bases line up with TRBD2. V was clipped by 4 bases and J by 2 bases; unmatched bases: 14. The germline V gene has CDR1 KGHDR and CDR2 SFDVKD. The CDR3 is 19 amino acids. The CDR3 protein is CATSDPTGVVAGGQETQYF. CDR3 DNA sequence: TGTGCCACCAGTGACCCAACAGGGGTGGTAGCGGGAGGGCAAGAGACCCAGTACTTC.

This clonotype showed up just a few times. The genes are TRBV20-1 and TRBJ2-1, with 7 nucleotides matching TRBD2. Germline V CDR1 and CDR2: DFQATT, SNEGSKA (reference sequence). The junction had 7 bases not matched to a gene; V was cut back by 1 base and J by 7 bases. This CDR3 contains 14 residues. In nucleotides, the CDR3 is TGCAGTGCTAGAGTAACGGGAGGTTGGAATGAGCAGTTCTTC. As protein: CSARVTGGWNEQFF.

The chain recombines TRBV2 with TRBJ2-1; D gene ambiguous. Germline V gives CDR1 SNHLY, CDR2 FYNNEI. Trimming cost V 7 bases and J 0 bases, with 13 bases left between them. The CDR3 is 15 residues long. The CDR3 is CASNEDMSSYNEQFF. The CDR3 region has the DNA TGTGCCAGCAACGAAGACATGAGCTCCTACAATGAGCAGTTCTTC.

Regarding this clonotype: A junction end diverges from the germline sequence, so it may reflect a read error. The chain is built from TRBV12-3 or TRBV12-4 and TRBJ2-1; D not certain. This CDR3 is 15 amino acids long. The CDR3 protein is CASSFAEHYYNERFF. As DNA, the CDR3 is TGTGCCAGCAGTTTCGCCGAGCACTACTACAATGAGCGGTTCTTC.

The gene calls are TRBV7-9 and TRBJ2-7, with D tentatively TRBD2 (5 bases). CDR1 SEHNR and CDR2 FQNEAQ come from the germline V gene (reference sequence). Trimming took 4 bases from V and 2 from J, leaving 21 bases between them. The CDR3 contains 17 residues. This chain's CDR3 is CASSSEGPSQTAYEQYF. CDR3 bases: TGTGCCAGCAGCTCAGAGGGCCCGAGCCAGACGGCCTACGAGCAGTACTTC.

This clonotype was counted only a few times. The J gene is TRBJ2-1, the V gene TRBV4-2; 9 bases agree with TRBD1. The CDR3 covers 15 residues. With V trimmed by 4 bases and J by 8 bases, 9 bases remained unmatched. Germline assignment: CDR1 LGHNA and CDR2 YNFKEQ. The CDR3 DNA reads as TGTGCCAGCAGCCCGAGGGACAGGGAGGTCGATGAGCAGTTCTTC. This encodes CASSPRDREVDEQFF.

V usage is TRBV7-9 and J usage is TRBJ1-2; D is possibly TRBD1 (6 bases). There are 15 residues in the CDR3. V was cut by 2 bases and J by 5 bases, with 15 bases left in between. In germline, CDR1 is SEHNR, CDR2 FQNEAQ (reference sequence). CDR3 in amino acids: CASSLSGDLSYGYTF. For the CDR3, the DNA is TGTGCCAGCAGCTTATCAGGGGATTTGAGTTATGGCTACACCTTC.

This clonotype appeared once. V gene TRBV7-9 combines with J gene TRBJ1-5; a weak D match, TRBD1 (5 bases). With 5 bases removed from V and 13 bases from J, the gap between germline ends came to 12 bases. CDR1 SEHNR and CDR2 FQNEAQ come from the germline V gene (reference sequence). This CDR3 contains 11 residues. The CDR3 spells CASSSDSSQHF. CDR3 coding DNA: TGTGCCAGCAGCAGTGACAGTTCTCAGCATTTT.

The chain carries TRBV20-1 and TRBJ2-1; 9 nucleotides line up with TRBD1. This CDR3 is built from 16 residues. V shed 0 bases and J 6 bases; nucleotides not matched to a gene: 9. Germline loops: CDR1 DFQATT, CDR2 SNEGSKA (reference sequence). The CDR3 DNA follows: TGCAGTGCTAGAGATCGGACAGGGGTGTTGAGCAATGAGCAGTTCTTC. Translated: CSARDRTGVLSNEQFF.

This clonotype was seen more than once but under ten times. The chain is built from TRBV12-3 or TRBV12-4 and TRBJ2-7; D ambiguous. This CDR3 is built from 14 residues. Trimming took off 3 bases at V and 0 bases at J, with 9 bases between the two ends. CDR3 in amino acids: CASSFSQNSYEQYF. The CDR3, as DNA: TGTGCCAGCAGTTTTTCGCAGAACTCCTACGAGCAGTACTTC.

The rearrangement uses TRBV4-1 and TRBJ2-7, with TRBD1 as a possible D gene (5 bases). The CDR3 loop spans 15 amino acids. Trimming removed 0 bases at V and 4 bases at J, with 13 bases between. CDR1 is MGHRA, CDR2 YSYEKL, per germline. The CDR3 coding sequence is TGCGCCAGCAGCCAAGATCTTGCAGGGTTGTACGAGCAGTACTTC. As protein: CASSQDLAGLYEQYF.

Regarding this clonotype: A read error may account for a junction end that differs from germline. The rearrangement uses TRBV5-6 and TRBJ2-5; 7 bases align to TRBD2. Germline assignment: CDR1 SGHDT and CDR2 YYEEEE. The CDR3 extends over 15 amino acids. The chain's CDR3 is CVSSYSSDGRETQYF. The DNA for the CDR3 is TGTGTCAGCAGCTACTCTTCGGACGGGAGGGAGACCCAGTACTTC. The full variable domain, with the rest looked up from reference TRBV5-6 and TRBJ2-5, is DAGVTQSPTHLIKTRGQQVTLRCSPKSGHDTVSWYQQALGQGPQFIFQYYEEEERQRGNFPDRFSGHQFPNYSSELNVNALLLGDSALYLCVSSYSSDGRETQYFGPGTRLLVL.

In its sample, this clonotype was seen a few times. The CDR3 nucleotides are TGCAGTGCTAGAGACGGGCTCTATAATTCACCCCTCCACTTT. It specifies CSARDGLYNSPLHF. The V and J genes are TRBV20-1 and TRBJ1-6, with unresolved D. The germline V gene has CDR1 DFQATT and CDR2 SNEGSKA (reference sequence). The CDR3 sequence is 14 residues long. V dropped 0 bases and J dropped 3 bases, with 6 bases sitting between them.

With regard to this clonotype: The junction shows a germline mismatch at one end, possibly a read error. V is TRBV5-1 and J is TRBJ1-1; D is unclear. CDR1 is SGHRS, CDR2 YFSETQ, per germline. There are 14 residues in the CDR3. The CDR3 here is CASSLGLGNTEACF. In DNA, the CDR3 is TGCGCCAGCAGCTTGGGATTAGGAAACACTGAAGCTTGCTTT.